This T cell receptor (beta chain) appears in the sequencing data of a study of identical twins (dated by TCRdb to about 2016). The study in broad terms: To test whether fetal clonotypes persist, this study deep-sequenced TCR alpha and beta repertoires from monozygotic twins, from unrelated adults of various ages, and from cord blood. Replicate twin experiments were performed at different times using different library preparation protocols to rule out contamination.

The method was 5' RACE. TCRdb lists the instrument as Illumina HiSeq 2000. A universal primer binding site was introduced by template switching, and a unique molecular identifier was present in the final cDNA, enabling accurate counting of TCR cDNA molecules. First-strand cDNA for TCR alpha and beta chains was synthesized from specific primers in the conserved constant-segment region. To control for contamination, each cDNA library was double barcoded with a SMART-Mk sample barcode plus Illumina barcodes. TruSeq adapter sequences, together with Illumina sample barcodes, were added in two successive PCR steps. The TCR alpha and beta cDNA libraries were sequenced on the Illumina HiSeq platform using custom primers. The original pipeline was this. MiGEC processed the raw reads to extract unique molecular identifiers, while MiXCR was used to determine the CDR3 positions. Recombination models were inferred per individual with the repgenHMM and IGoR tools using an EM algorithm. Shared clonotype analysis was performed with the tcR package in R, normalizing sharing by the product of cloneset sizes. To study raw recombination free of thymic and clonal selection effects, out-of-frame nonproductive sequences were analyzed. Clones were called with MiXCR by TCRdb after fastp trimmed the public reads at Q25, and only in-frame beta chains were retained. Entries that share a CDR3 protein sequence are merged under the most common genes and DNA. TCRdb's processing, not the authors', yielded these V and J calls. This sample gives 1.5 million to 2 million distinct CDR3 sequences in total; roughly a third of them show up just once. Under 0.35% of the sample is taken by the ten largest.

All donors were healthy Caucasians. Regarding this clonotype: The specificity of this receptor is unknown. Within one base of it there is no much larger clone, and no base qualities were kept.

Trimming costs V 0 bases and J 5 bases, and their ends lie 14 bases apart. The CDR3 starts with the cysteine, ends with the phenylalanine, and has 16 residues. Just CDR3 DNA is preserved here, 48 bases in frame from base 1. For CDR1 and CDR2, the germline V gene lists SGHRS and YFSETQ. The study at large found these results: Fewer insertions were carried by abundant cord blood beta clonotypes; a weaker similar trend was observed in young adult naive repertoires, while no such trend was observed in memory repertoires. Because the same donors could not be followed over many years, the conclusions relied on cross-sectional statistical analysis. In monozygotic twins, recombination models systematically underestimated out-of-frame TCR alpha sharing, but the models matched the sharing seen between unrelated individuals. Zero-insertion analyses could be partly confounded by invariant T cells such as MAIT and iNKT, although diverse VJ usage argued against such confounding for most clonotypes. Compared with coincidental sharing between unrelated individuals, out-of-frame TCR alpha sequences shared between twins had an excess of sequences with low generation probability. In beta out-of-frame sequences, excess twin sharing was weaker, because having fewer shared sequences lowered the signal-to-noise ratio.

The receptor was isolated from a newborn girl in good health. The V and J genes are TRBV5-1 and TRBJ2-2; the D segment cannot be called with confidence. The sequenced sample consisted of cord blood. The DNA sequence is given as TGCGCCAGCAGCTTGGGGTATCAGGTCGGAACCGGGGAGCTGTTTTTT. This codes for CASSLGYQVGTGELFF. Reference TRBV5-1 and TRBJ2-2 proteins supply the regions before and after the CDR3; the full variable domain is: KAGVTQTPRYLIKTRGQQVTLSCSPISGHRSVSWYQQTPGQGLQFLFEYFSETQRNKGNFPGRFSGRQFSNSRSEMNVSTLELGDSALYLCASSLGYQVGTGELFFGEGSRLTVL.